In this sample, the clone carrying this TCR beta chain turned up many times. These data come from a study of Graves' ophthalmopathy and Graves' hyperthyroidism. Amplification of the TCR beta CDR3 regions used RNA transcripts (as template). An opening RT-PCR round employed HTBI primers and preceded a second-round multiplex PCR. Each CDR3 protein gets one entry after TCRdb re-called the multiplex PCR reads with MiXCR. The sample carries 300,000 to 400,000 distinct CDR3 sequences, roughly a sixth recorded once. Presentation of ophthalmopathy in the donors involved moderate-to-severe activity, CAS ≥3, NOSPECS ≥4 and a duration under 3 months. Among the exclusions were patients with other autoimmune diseases, uncontrolled infections, pregnancy or lactation. Orbital computed tomography and thyroid ultrasound, along with TRAb, serum thyroxine and clinical symptoms, underpinned diagnosis. The CDR3 runs 19 residues. Germline values: CDR1 MNHNS, CDR2 SASEGT. The V and J ends lost 2 bases and 0 bases, in that order; junction bases with no gene match: 9.

The V and J genes are TRBV6-1 and TRBJ2-2, with 10 nucleotides matching TRBD2. The sample taken for sequencing was peripheral blood. This clonotype originated in an adult man with Graves' ophthalmopathy. The CDR3 nucleotides read TGTGCCAGCAGTGAACCTTGGACTAGCGGTTACGCGAACACCGGGGAGCTGTTTTTT. Translated, it gives CASSEPWTSGYANTGELFF.